This T cell receptor (beta chain) was captured by sequencing in a study of T cells in Graves' hyperthyroidism and ophthalmopathy. This clonotype was recorded at least ten times. The study left out patients who had uncontrolled infection, other autoimmune disease, pregnancy or lactation. Diagnoses were made from clinical symptoms, serum measures (thyroxine and TRAb), thyroid ultrasound and orbital computed tomography. J gave up 0 bases and V 0 bases, and 3 bases lay outside the gene matches. This CDR3 is built from 16 residues. The germline CDR1 and CDR2 sequences are SGHRS and YFSETQ. Researchers took RNA transcripts and amplified the TCR beta CDR3 regions from them. The HTBI set primed first-round TCR CDR3 RT-PCR. TCRdb fed the multiplex PCR reads into MiXCR, producing one record per CDR3 protein. The profile shows around 340,000 distinct CDR3 sequences, roughly 20% of them singletons.

This TCR was recovered from a woman aged 45-65 years with Graves' hyperthyroidism. The specimen was blood. The rearrangement joins TRBV5-1 to TRBJ2-3; 8 bases match TRBD2. CDR3 DNA: TGCGCCAGCAGCTTGGCACTAGCGGCTAGCACAGATACGCAGTATTTT. Encoded protein: CASSLALAASTDTQYF.